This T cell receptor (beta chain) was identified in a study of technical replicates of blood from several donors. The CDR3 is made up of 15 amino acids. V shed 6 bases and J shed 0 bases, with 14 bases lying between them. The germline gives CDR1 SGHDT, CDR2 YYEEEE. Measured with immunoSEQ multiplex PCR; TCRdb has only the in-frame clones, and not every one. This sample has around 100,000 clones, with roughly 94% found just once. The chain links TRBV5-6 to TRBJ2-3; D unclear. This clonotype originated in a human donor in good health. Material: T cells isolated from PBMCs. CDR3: CASTRSLTSTDTQYF. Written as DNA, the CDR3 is TGTGCCAGCACGAGGTCCCTTACTAGCACAGATACGCAGTATTTT.